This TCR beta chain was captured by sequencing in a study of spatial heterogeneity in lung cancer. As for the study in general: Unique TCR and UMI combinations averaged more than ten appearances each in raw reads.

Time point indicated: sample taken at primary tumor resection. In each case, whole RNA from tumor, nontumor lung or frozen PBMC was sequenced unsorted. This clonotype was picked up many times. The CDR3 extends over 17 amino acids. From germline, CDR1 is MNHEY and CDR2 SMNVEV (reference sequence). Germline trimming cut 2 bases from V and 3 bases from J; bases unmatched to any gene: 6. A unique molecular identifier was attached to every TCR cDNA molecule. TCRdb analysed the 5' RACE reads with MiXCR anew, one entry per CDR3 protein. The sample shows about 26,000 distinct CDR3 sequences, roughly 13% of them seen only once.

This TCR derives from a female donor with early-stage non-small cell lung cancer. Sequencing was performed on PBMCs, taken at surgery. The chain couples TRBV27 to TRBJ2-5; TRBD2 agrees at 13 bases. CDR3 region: CASSLRKGTSGKETQYF. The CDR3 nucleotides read TGTGCCAGCAGTTTACGGAAAGGGACTAGCGGGAAAGAGACCCAGTACTTC.